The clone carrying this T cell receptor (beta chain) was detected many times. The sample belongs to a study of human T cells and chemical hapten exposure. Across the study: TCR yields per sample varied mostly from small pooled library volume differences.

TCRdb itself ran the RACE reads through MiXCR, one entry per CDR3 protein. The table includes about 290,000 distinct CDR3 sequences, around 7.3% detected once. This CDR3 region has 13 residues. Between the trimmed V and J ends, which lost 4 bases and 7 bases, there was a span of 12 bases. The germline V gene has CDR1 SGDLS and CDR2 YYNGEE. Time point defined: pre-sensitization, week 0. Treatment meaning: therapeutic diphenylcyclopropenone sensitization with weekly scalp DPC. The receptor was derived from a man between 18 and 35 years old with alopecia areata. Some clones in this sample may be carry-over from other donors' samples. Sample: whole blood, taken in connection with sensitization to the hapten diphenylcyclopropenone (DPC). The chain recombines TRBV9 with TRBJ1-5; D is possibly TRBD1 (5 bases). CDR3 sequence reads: CASSPGTRQPQHF. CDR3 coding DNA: TGTGCCAGCAGCCCGGGGACTCGGCAGCCCCAGCATTTT. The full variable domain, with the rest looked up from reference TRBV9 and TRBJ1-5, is DSGVTQTPKHLITATGQRVTLRCSPRSGDLSVYWYQQSLDQGLQFLIQYYNGEERAKGNILERFSAQQFPDLHSELNLSSLELGDSALYFCASSPGTRQPQHFGDGTRLSIL.